Listed here are 20 T cell receptor beta chains from one sample, sequenced in a study of molecular identifiers for immune sequencing clone quantification. From the PCR reads, TCRdb called clonotypes with MiXCR, one entry per CDR3 protein. The data show under 650,000 distinct CDR3 sequences, around 20% seen once. What was sequenced was naive CD8+ T cells from blood, with Jurkat cell RNA spiked in. The subset here: FACS-sorted CD8+CD4-CCR7+CD45RA+ naive T cells. These receptors originate from a human donor in good health. Some libraries in this study had Jurkat cell RNA spiked in.

This sequence joins TRBV15 and TRBJ1-4, with 7 bases that match TRBD1. Germline lookup yields CDR1 LNHNV and CDR2 YYDKDF (reference sequence). Trimming cost V 1 base and J 8 bases; bases outside gene matches: 7. The CDR3 consists of 15 residues. In DNA, the CDR3 is TGTGCCACCAGCAGAGTCAAGGGGGCGGGCGAAAAACTGTTTTTT. This codes for CATSRVKGAGEKLFF. Using reference TRBV15 and TRBJ1-4 for the parts outside the CDR3, the full variable domain is DAMVIQNPRYQVTQFGKPVTLSCSQTLNHNVMYWYQQKSSQAPKLLFHYYDKDFNNEADTPDNFQSRRPNTSFCFLDIRSPGLGDTAMYLCATSRVKGAGEKLFFGSGTQLSVL.

This clonotype has ten or more counts. The chain links TRBV7-3 to TRBJ2-3; 9 bases match TRBD2. The CDR3 contains 14 residues. The V and J ends lost 3 bases and 4 bases, in that order; junction bases with no gene match: 2. CDR1 is SGHTA and CDR2 is FQGTGA in the germline V gene. CDR3 sequence: CASSLTSGPDTQYF. The CDR3 DNA reads TGTGCCAGCAGCTTGACTAGCGGACCAGATACGCAGTATTTT.

This clonotype appeared a few times. The V call is TRBV29-1, the J call TRBJ2-7; D is tentatively TRBD1 or TRBD2 (6 bases each). Trimming shortened V by 7 bases and J by 2 bases, and 9 bases separated the two germline ends. The CDR3 spans 11 residues. Germline V gene sequence: CDR1 SQVTM, CDR2 ANQGSEA. The CDR3 DNA sequence: TGCAGCGGGGGGGACACCTACGAGCAGTACTTC. It yields the protein CSGGDTYEQYF.

This clonotype was recorded a few times. A read error is possible here, since a much larger clone lies one base away. V gene TRBV29-1 combines with J gene TRBJ2-2, with TRBD2 as a possible D gene (6 bases). The CDR3 runs to 15 residues. Germline CDR1 and CDR2: SQVTM and ANQGSEA. CDR3 protein: CSTRSGGGGTGELLF. DNA for the CDR3: TGCAGCACCCGGTCTGGGGGAGGAGGCACCGGGGAGCTGCTTTTT.

This clonotype was counted only a few times. The chain links TRBV5-6 to TRBJ1-2, with TRBD1 matching over 8 bases. The CDR3 contains 13 residues. The germline V gene encodes CDR1 SGHDT and CDR2 YYEEEE. Trimming took 4 bases from V and 6 from J; bases not matched to a gene: 5. This chain's CDR3 is CASSSRQGHGYTF. The CDR3 DNA sequence: TGTGCCAGCAGCAGCCGACAGGGGCATGGCTACACCTTC.

This chain links TRBV7-9 with TRBJ2-7; TRBD2 matches at 7 bases. Germline loops: CDR1 SEHNR, CDR2 FQNEAQ (reference sequence). The CDR3 totals 14 residues. With 5 bases clipped from V and 4 bases from J, the junction kept 8 bases outside the gene matches. DNA of the CDR3: TGTGCCAGCAGCGCGGCGGGACTACCGTACGAGCAGTACTTC. This codes for CASSAAGLPYEQYF.

To note about this clonotype: A single base separates this from a much larger clone, so it may be a read error. The chain joins TRBV19 to TRBJ1-2, with no clear D. The V gene lost 3 bases and the J gene lost 2 bases, with 7 bases spanning the gap. This CDR3 has 13 amino acids. CDR1 is LNHDA and CDR2 is SQIVND in the germline V gene (reference sequence). The CDR3 DNA follows: TGTGCCAGTAGTATTGGCACGAACTATGGCTACACCTTC. It specifies CASSIGTNYGYTF.

This clonotype came up many times. The chain recombines TRBV5-6 with TRBJ2-1; a possible D gene is TRBD1 (6 bases). The V and J ends lost 5 bases and 6 bases respectively, with 18 bases between them. The CDR3 runs to 15 residues. The germline CDR1 and CDR2 sequences are SGHDT and YYEEEE. The CDR3 spells CASSHRDTFVNEQFF. The CDR3 DNA reads TGTGCCAGCAGTCACCGGGACACGTTTGTCAATGAGCAGTTCTTC.

The J gene is TRBJ2-2, the V gene TRBV6-5, with 7 bases aligning to TRBD2. V shed 5 bases, J shed 4 bases, and the junction held 10 bases outside the gene matches. This CDR3 spans 16 amino acids. The V gene's germline CDR1 is MNHEY and CDR2 SVGAGI. As DNA, the CDR3 is TGTGCCAGCAGTCTCCATGCGGGAGAGGTCACCGGGGAGCTGTTTTTT. It yields the protein CASSLHAGEVTGELFF.

V usage is TRBV4-1 and J usage is TRBJ2-5; D gene ambiguous. Germline V gene lookup returns CDR1 MGHRA and CDR2 YSYEKL. V was pared by 0 bases and J by 5 bases, with 7 bases between. The CDR3 totals 13 residues. The CDR3 region has the DNA TGCGCCAGCAGCCAAGAGGGATACGAGACCCAGTACTTC. Its translation is CASSQEGYETQYF.

The chain employs TRBV2 and TRBJ1-4; perhaps TRBD1 as D (6 bases). V lost 1 base, J lost 3 bases, and 12 bases lay in between. This CDR3 spans 16 amino acids. Germline CDR1 SNHLY, CDR2 FYNNEI. The CDR3 loop is CASSEEGVLANEKLFF. CDR3 coding DNA: TGTGCCAGCAGTGAAGAGGGGGTTTTGGCTAATGAAAAACTGTTTTTT.

This clonotype was picked up many times. V and J are TRBV27 and TRBJ1-2, with TRBD1 identical over 7 bases. With 7 bases clipped from V and 6 bases from J, the junction kept 11 bases outside the gene matches. There are 14 residues in the CDR3. CDR1 MNHEY and CDR2 SMNVEV come from the germline V gene (reference sequence). The CDR3 protein is CASNEGGGADGYTF. Here the CDR3 DNA reads TGTGCCAGCAACGAAGGAGGGGGCGCCGATGGCTACACCTTC.

With respect to this clonotype: One junction end does not reproduce the germline sequence, and a read error may be involved. The rearrangement links TRBV4-1 to TRBJ2-2; possibly TRBD1 for D (7 bases). Germline V gene lookup returns CDR1 MGHRA and CDR2 YSYEKL. The CDR3 covers 15 residues. The CDR3 spells CASSHKQGRDGGLFF. CDR3 nucleotide sequence: TGCGCCAGCAGCCATAAACAGGGGCGGGACGGGGGGCTGTTTTTT.

This clonotype was observed at least ten times. The chain has TRBV28 and TRBJ1-6; D may be TRBD1 (5 bases). Trimming removed 6 bases at V and 15 bases at J, with 21 bases between. Per germline, CDR1 MDHEN and CDR2 SYDVKM. The CDR3 loop spans 14 amino acids. The CDR3 here is CASRAGTRAGLLHF. The CDR3 DNA reads TGTGCCAGCAGAGCCGGGACCCGCGCCGGGCTCCTCCACTTT.

This clonotype appeared a single time. It may be a read error: a sequence one base away is much more abundant. The V call is TRBV19, the J call TRBJ2-2, with 7 bases identical to TRBD2. Germline V gene data show CDR1 as LNHDA and CDR2 as SQIVND (reference sequence). The CDR3 is 15 amino acids. The CDR3 reads CVISPWGGSTGELFF. The CDR3 coding sequence is TGTGTCATCTCCCCCTGGGGGGGTTCCACCGGGGAGCTGTTTTTT.

This clonotype was counted at least ten times. This chain joins TRBV20-1 and TRBJ2-7; tentative D call: TRBD1 (6 bases). Trimming left V 4 bases short and J 2 bases short, with 18 bases between. Germline assignment: CDR1 DFQATT and CDR2 SNEGSKA (reference sequence). The CDR3 spans 15 residues. CDR3 nucleotide sequence: TGCAGTGCTAAAAGGGTTGCAGGGGCGACCTACGAGCAGTACTTC. Amino acids: CSAKRVAGATYEQYF.

Concerning this clonotype itself: A read error may be the cause here, since a much bigger clone is one base away. The V gene is TRBV6-5, the J gene TRBJ1-5; D gene uncertain. Germline V gene lookup returns CDR1 MNHEY and CDR2 SVGAGI. The CDR3 covers 13 residues. The CDR3 spells CAGSYTRGEPQHF. For the CDR3, the DNA is TGTGCCGGCAGTTACACACGCGGAGAGCCCCAGCATTTT.

This clonotype was detected ten times or more. V usage is TRBV5-6 and J usage is TRBJ2-3, with 8 bases lining up with TRBD1. Per the germline V gene, CDR1 is SGHDT and CDR2 is YYEEEE. The CDR3 sequence is 15 residues long. V lost 0 bases and J lost 4; bases outside the gene matches: 4. Here the CDR3 DNA reads TGTGCCAGCAGCTTGGTCGGACAGGGACCAGATACGCAGTATTTT. Its protein is CASSLVGQGPDTQYF. The full variable domain, rest sourced from reference TRBV5-6 and TRBJ2-3, is DAGVTQSPTHLIKTRGQQVTLRCSPKSGHDTVSWYQQALGQGPQFIFQYYEEEERQRGNFPDRFSGHQFPNYSSELNVNALLLGDSALYLCASSLVGQGPDTQYFGPGTRLTVL.

This clonotype turned up a few times. The chain joins TRBV25-1 to TRBJ2-1, with D unresolved. This CDR3 region has 13 residues. V was clipped by 4 bases and J by 9 bases, with 13 bases between them. Germline V CDR1 and CDR2: MGHDK, SYGVNS. CDR3 amino acids: CASSANTGPEQFF. For the CDR3, the DNA is TGTGCCAGCAGTGCCAATACTGGTCCTGAGCAGTTCTTC.

This clonotype was recorded at least ten times. V is TRBV20-1 and J is TRBJ2-7; a possible D gene is TRBD1 (5 bases). V lost 1 base and J 4 bases, leaving 11 bases between the germline ends. From germline, CDR1 is DFQATT and CDR2 SNEGSKA (reference sequence). The CDR3 has 13 amino acids. CDR3 sequence reads: CSARVPAGYEQYF. The CDR3 DNA reads TGCAGTGCTAGAGTCCCCGCAGGGTACGAGCAGTACTTC.